The present T cell receptor beta chain was sequenced within a study of blood T cells in healthy people across ages. This clonotype was found a few times. For the second PCR, which ran for 7 to 11 cycles, a sample-barcoded 5' primer and a J-beta primer mix were used. TCRdb fed the 5' RACE reads into MiXCR, producing one record per CDR3 protein. Of about 1.4 million distinct CDR3 sequences in the sample, around 59% were seen once. Per germline, CDR1 MNHEY and CDR2 SMNVEV (reference sequence). V shed 0 bases and J shed 1 base, with 13 bases lying between them. The CDR3 extends over 16 amino acids. The source is a man aged 18 to 35 in good health. The chain couples TRBV27 to TRBJ2-7, with D perhaps TRBD1 or TRBD2 (5 bases each). The sequencing sample was made of blood. The CDR3 region is CASSLSGQGASYEQYF. CDR3 in DNA: TGTGCCAGCAGTTTATCGGGGCAGGGAGCTTCCTACGAGCAGTACTTC.